This T cell receptor (beta chain) derives from a study of naive and memory T cell subsets. The study's findings and limits: This RNA-based method may be sensitive to activation-related transcript changes.

An oligonucleotide containing a UMI was ligated to the 3' end of TCR cDNA. Whole blood, around 2.5 ml, came from adult healthy volunteers. Input was about 1 to 1000 ng of DNase-treated total RNA without cell sorting. Amplification of ligated cDNA took four PCR rounds with SP2 and nested alpha and beta constant primers. Blood and skin TCR RNA was reverse transcribed with alpha and beta constant primers. From the 5' RACE reads, TCRdb called clonotypes with MiXCR, one entry per CDR3 protein. The sample consists of around 56,000 distinct CDR3 sequences, 7.6% of them appearing once. The CDR3 is 12 residues long. The V end was cut by 4 bases, the J end by 2 bases, with 6 bases between. Germline values: CDR1 MDHEN, CDR2 SYDVKM. This clonotype turned up a few times. What it binds is unknown.

This TCR came from a female donor in good health. The rearrangement joins TRBV28 to TRBJ2-7; no definite D call. CDR3 loop: CASSSNPYEQYF. The CDR3 DNA follows: TGTGCCAGCAGTTCTAACCCCTACGAGCAGTACTTC.